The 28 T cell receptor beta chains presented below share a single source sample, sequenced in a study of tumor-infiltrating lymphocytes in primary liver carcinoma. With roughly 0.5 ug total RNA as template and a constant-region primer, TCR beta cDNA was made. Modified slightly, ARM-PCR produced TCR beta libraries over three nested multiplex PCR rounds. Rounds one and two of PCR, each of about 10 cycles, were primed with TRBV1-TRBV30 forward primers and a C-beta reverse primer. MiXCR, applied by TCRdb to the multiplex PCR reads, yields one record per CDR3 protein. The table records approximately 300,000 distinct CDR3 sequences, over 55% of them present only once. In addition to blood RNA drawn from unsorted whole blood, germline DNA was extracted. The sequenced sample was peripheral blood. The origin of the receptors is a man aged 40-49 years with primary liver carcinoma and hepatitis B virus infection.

CDR3 residues: CASSTTRGKDYNEQFF. The CDR3 DNA sequence: TGTGCCAGCAGTACTACCCGAGGGAAGGACTACAATGAGCAGTTCTTC. This chain uses TRBV7-9 with TRBJ2-1, with D possibly matching TRBD2 (5 bases). The CDR3 contains 16 residues. V shed 6 bases and J shed 3 bases, with 18 bases lying between them. Per the germline V gene, CDR1 is SEHNR and CDR2 is FQNEAQ (reference sequence).

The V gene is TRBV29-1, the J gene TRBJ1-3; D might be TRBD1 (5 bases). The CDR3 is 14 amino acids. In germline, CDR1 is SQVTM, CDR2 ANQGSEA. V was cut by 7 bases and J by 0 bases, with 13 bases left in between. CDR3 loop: CSGHRILSGNTIYF. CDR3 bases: TGCAGCGGGCACAGGATCCTCTCTGGAAACACCATATATTTT.

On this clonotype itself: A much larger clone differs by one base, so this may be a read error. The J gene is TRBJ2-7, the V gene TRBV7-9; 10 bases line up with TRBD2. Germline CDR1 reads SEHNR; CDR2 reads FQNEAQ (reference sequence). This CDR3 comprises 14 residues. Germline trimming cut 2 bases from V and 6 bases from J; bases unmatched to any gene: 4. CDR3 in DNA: TGTGCCAGCAGCTTAAGAGCGGGAGGGCGCGAGCAGTACTTC. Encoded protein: CASSLRAGGREQYF.

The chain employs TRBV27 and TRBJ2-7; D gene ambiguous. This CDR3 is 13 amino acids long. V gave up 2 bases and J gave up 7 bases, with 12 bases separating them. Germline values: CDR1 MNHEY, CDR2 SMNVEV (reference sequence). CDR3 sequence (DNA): TGTGCCAGCAGTTTACTCCTCACGGGTGAGCAGTACTTC. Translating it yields CASSLLLTGEQYF.

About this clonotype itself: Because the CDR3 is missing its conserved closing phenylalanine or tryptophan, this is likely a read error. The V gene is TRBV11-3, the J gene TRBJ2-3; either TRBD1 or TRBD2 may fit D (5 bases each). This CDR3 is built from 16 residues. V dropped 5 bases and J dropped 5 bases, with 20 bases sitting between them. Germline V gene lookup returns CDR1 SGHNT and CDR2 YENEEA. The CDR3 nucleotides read TGTGCCAGCAGCCCCAAGGGACCACGGGGCAGAGATACGCAGTATCTT. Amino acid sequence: CASSPKGPRGRDTQYL.

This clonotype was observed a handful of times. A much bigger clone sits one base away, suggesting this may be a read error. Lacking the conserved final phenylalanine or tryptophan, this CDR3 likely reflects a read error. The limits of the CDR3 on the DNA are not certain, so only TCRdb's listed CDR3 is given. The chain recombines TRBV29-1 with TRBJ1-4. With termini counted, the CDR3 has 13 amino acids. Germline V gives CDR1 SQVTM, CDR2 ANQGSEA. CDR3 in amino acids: CSVEVGAREPLFS.

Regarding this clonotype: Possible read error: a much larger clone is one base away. The CDR3 loop reads CASSPGQGPFDVYTF. The DNA of the CDR3 is TGTGCCAGCAGCCCCGGACAGGGGCCCTTCGATGTCTACACCTTC. The chain combines TRBV7-9 with TRBJ1-2; 9 nucleotides align to TRBD1. The CDR3 consists of 15 residues. The germline gives CDR1 SEHNR, CDR2 FQNEAQ (reference sequence). The J segment lost 10 bases and the V segment lost 5 bases, leaving 14 bases of the junction unmatched.

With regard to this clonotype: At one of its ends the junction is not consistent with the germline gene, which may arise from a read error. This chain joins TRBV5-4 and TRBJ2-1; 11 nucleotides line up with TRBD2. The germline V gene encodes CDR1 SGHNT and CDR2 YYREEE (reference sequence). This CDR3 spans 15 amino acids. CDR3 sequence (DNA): TGTGCCAGCAGCCCCGCCGGGACTAGCGGCAATGAGAAGTTCTTC. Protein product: CASSPAGTSGNEKFF.

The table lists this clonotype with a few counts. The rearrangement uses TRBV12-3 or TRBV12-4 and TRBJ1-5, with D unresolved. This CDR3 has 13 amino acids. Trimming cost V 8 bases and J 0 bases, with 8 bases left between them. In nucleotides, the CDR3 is TGTGCCAGCTGCGTTAATAGCAATCAGCCCCAGCATTTT. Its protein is CASCVNSNQPQHF.

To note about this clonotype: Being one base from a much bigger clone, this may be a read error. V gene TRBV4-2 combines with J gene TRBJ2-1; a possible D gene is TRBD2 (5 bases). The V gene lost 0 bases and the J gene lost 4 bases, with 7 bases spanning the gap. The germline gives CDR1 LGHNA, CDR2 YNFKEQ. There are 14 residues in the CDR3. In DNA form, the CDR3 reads TGTGCCAGCAGCCAAGAGCGGAGGTACAATGAGCAGTTCTTC. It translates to CASSQERRYNEQFF.

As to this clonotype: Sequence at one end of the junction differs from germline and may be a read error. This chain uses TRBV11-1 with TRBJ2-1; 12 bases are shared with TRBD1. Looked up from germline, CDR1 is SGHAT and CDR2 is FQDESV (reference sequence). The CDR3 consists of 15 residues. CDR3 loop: CASRSGTGGYNEQSF. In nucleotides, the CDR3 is TGTGCCAGCAGATCCGGGACAGGGGGCTACAATGAGCAGTCCTTC. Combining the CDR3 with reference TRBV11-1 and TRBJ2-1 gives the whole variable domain EAEVAQSPRYKITEKSQAVAFWCDPISGHATLYWYRQILGQGPELLVQFQDESVVDDSQLPKDRFSAERLKGVDSTLKIQPAELGDSAMYLCASRSGTGGYNEQSFGPGTRLTVL.

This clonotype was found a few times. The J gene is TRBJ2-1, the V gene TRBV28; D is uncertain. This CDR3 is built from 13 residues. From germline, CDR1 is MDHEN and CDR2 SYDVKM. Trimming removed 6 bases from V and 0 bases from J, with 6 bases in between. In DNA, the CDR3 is TGTGCCAGCAGCGCAGGCTCCTACAATGAGCAGTTCTTC. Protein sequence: CASSAGSYNEQFF.

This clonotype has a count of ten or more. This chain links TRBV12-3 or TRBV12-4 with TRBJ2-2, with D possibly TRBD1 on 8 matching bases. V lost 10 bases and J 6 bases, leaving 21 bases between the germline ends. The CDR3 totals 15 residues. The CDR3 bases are TGTGCCAACAAAGTTCAGGGGGCGGGAGCCGGGGAGCTGTTTTTT. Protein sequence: CANKVQGAGAGELFF.

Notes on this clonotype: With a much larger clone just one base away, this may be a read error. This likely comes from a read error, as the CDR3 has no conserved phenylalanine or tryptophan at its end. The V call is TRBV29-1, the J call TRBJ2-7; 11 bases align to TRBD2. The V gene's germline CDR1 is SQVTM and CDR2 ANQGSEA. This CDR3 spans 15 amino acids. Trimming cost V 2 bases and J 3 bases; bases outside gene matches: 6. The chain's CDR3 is CSVELAGGPLYEQYL. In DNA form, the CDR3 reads TGCAGCGTTGAACTAGCGGGAGGCCCCCTCTACGAGCAGTACTTA.

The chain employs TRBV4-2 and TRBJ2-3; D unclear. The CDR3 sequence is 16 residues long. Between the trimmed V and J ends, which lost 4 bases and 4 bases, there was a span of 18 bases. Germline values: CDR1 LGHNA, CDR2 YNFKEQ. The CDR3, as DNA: TGTGCCAGCAGCCTCGGGCAGGTGGCTTACTCAGATACGCAGTATTTT. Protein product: CASSLGQVAYSDTQYF.

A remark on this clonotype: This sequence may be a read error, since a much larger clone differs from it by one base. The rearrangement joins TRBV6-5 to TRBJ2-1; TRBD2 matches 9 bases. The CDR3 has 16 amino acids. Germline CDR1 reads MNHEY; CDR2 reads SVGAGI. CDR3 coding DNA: TGTGCCAGCAGTCACTCGATTGGACTAGCGTCCCCTGAGCAGTTCTTC. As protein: CASSHSIGLASPEQFF.

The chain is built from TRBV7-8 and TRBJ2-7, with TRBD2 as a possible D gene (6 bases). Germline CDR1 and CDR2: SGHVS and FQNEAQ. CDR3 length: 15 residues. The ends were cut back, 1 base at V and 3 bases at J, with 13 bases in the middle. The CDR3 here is CASSLEGGVGYEQYF. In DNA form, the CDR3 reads TGTGCCAGCAGCTTAGAAGGCGGGGTAGGCTACGAGCAGTACTTC.

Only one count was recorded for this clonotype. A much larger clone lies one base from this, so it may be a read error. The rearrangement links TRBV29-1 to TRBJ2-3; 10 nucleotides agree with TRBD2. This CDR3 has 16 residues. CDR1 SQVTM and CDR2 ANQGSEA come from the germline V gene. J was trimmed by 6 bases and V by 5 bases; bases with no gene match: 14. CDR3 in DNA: TGCAGCGTTCGTAGCGGGAGGCACCACGTGTCGGATACGCAGTATTTT. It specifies CSVRSGRHHVSDTQYF.

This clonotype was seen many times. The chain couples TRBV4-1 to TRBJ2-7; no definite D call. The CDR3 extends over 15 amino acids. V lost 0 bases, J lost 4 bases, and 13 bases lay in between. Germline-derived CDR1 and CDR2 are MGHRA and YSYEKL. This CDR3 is CASSQDTDPRYEQYF. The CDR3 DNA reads TGCGCCAGCAGCCAAGATACAGACCCCCGATACGAGCAGTACTTC.

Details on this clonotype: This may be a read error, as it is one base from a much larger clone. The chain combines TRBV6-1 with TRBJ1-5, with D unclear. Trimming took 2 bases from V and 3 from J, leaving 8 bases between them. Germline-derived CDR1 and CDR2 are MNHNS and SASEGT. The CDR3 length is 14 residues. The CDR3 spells CASSELRPNQPQHF. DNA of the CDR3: TGTGCCAGCAGTGAATTACGGCCCAATCAGCCCCAGCATTTT.

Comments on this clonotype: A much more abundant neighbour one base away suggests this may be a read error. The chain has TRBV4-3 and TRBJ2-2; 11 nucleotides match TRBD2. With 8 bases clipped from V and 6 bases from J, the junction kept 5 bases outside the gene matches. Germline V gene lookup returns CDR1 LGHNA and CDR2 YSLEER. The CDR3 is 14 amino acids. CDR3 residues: CASGTSGSPGELFF. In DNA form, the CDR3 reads TGCGCCAGCGGTACTAGCGGGAGTCCCGGGGAGCTGTTTTTT.

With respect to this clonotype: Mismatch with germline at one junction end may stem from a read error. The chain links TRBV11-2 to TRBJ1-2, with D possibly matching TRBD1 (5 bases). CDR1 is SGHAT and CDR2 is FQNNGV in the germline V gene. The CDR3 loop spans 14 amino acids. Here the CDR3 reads CASSPDSPGDGYTF. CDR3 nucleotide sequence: TGTGCCAGCAGCCCCGACAGCCCTGGGGATGGCTATACCTTC.

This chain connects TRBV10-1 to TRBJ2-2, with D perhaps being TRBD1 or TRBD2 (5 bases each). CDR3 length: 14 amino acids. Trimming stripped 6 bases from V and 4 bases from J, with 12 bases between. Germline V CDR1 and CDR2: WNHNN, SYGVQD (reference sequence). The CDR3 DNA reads TGCGCCAGCAGAGGGGACGGCGTCACCGGGGAGCTGTTTTTT. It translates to CASRGDGVTGELFF.

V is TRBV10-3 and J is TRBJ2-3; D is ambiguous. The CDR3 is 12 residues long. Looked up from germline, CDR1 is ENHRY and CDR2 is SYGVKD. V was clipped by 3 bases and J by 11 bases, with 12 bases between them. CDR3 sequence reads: CAISEKLEEQYF. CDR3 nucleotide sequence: TGTGCCATCAGTGAAAAGTTGGAAGAGCAGTATTTT.

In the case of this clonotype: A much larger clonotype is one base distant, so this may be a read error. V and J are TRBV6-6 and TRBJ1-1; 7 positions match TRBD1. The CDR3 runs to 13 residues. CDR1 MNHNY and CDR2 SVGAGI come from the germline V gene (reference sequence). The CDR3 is CDSSSGGNTEAFF. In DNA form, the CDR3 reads TGTGACAGCAGTTCAGGGGGGAACACTGAAGCTTTCTTT.

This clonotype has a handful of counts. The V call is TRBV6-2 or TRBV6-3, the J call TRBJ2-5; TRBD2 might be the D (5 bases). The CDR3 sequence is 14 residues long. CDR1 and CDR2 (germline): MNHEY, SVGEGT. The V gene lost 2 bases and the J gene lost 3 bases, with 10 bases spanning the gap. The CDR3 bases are TGTGCCAGCAGTTACCCCCCGAGGGAAGAGACCCAGTACTTC. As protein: CASSYPPREETQYF.

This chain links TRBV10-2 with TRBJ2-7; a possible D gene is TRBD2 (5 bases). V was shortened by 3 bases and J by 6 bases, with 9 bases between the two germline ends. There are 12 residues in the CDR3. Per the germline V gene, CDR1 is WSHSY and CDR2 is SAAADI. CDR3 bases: TGCGCCAGCAGTGATGACTACCTCGAGCAGTACTTC. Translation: CASSDDYLEQYF.

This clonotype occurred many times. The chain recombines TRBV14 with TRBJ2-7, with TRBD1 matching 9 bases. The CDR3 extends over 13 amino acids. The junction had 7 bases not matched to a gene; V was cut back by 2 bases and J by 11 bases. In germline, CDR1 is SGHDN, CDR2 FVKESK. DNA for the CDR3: TGTGCCAGCAGCCAAATCCGGACAGGGGTGGAGTACTTC. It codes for CASSQIRTGVEYF.